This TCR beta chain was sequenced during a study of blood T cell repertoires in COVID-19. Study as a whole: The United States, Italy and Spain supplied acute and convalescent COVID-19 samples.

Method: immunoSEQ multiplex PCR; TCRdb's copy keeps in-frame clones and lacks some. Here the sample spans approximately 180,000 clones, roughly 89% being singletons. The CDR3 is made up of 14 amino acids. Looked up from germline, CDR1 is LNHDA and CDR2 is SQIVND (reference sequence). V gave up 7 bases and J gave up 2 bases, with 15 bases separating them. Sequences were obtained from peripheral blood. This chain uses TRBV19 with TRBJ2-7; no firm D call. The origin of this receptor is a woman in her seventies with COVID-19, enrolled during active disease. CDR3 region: CASTPPGSAYEQYF. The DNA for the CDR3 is TGTGCCAGTACCCCCCCCGGTTCGGCCTACGAGCAGTACTTC.